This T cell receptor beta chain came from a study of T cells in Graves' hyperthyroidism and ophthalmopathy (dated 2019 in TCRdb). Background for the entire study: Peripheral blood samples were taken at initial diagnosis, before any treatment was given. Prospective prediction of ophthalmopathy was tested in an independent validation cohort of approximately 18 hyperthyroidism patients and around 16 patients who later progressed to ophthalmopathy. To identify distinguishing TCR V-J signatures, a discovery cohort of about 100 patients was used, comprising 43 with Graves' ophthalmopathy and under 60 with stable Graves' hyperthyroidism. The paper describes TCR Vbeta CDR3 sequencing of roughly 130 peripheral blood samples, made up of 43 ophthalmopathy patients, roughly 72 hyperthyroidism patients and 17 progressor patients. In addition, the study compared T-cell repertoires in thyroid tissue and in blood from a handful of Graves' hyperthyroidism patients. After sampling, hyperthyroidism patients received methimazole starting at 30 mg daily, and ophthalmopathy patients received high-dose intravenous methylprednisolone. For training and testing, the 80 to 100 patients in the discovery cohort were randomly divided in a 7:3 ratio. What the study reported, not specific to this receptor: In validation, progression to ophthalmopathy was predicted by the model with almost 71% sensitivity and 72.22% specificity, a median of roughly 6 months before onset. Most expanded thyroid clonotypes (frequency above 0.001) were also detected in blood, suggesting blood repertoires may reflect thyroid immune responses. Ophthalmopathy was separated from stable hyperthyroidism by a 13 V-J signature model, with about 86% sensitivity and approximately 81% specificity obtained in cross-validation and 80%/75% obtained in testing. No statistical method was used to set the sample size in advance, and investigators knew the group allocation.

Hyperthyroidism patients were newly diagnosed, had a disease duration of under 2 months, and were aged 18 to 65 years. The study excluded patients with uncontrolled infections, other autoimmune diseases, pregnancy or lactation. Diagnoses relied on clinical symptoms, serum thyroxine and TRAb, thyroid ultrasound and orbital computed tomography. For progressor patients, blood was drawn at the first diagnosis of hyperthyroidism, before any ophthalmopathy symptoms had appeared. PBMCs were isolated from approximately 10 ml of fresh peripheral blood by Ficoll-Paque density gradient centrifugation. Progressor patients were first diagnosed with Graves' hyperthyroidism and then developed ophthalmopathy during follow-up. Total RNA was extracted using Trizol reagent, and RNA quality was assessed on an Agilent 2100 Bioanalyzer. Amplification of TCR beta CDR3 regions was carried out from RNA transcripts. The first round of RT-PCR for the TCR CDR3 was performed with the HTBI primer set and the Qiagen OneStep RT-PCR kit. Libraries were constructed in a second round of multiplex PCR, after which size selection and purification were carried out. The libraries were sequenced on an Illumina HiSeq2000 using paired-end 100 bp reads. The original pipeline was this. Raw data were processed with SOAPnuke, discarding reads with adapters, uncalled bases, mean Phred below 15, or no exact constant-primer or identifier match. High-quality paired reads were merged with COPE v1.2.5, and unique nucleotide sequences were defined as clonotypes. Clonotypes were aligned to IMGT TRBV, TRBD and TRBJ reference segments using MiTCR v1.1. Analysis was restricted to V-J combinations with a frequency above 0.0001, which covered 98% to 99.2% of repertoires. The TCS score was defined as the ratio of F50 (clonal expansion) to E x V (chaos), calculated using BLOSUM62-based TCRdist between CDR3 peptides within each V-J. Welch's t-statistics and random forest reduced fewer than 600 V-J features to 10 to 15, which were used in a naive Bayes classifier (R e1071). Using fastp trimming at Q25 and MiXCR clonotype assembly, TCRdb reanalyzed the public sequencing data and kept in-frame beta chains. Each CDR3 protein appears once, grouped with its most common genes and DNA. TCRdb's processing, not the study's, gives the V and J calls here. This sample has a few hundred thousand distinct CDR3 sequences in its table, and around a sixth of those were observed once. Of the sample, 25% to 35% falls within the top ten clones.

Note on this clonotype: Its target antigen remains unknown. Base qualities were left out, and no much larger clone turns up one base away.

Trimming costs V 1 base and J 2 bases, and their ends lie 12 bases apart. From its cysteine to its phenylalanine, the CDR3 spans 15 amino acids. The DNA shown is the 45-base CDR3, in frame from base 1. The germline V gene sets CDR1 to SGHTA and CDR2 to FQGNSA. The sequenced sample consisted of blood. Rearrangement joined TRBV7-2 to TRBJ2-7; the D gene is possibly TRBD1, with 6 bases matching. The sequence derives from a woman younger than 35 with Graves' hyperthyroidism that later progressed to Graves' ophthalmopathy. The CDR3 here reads CASSLEGGRTYEQYF. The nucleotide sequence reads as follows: TGTGCCAGCAGCTTAGAAGGGGGTAGAACCTACGAGCAGTACTTC.